Listed below are T cell receptor beta chains from one sample, sequenced in a study of shared clonotypes between healthy human individuals. This table comes from immunoSEQ multiplex PCR, and its TCRdb copy is limited to in-frame clones, with some not included. The sample includes 2 million to 2.5 million clones, around 95% of them seen just once. Sequences were obtained from naive CD4+ T cells sorted from blood. The receptors were gathered from a man younger than 30 in good health. Both conserved end residues are part of each CDR3. D genes are given only for firm matches. Clone size is shown for a subset of rows, as once, few, many or a class of expanded clone.

J gene: TRBJ1-2; D gene: TRBD1; V gene: TRBV6-5; clone size: -; CDR3 protein: CASRVGTGIGGYTF; CDR3 DNA: TGTGCCAGCAGGGTAGGGACAGGGATCGGCGGCTACACCTTC
J gene: TRBJ1-2; D gene: TRBD1; V gene: TRBV19; clone size: few; CDR3 protein: CASSIGQGHGYTF; CDR3 DNA: TGTGCCAGTAGTATTGGACAGGGACATGGCTACACCTTC
J gene: TRBJ1-6; D gene: -; V gene: TRBV19; clone size: -; CDR3 protein: CASSMRKDSGLNSPLHF; CDR3 DNA: TGTGCCAGTAGTATGAGAAAGGACAGCGGGCTTAATTCACCCCTCCACTTT
J gene: TRBJ1-4; D gene: -; V gene: TRBV6-5; clone size: -; CDR3 protein: CASSLGRRESEKLFF; CDR3 DNA: TGTGCCAGCTCCCTAGGCCGGAGGGAGAGTGAAAAACTGTTTTTT
J gene: TRBJ1-3; D gene: -; V gene: TRBV25-1; clone size: -; CDR3 protein: CASSEYGTSFSGNTIYF; CDR3 DNA: TGTGCCAGCAGTGAATATGGAACTTCTTTCTCTGGAAACACCATATATTTT
J gene: TRBJ2-2; D gene: -; V gene: TRBV28; clone size: -; CDR3 protein: CATLGSLNTGELFF; CDR3 DNA: TGTGCCACATTGGGGTCTTTAAACACCGGGGAGCTGTTTTTT
J gene: TRBJ1-1; D gene: -; V gene: TRBV5-1; clone size: -; CDR3 protein: CASSLEVGKTEAFF; CDR3 DNA: TGCGCCAGCAGCTTGGAGGTTGGAAAAACTGAAGCTTTCTTT
J gene: TRBJ2-1; D gene: TRBD2; V gene: TRBV11-3; clone size: -; CDR3 protein: CASSLVSGGYNEQFF; CDR3 DNA: TGTGCCAGCAGCTTAGTATCGGGAGGCTACAATGAGCAGTTCTTC
J gene: TRBJ2-5; D gene: -; V gene: TRBV10-3; clone size: -; CDR3 protein: CATMPAGLGQETQYF; CDR3 DNA: TGTGCCACCATGCCAGCAGGTCTGGGGCAAGAGACCCAGTACTTC
J gene: TRBJ2-5; D gene: -; V gene: TRBV4-1; clone size: -; CDR3 protein: CASSQEELAPRETQYF; CDR3 DNA: TGCGCCAGCAGCCAAGAAGAACTAGCCCCCAGGGAGACCCAGTACTTC
J gene: TRBJ1-2; D gene: TRBD1; V gene: TRBV6-6; clone size: -; CDR3 protein: CASSMVARTGGNGYTF; CDR3 DNA: TGTGCCAGCAGTATGGTAGCAAGGACAGGAGGAAATGGCTACACCTTC
J gene: TRBJ2-1; D gene: -; V gene: TRBV5-1; clone size: -; CDR3 protein: CASSLAEAGLYNEQFF; CDR3 DNA: TGCGCCAGCAGCTTGGCCGAGGCGGGGCTCTACAATGAGCAGTTCTTC
J gene: TRBJ1-5; D gene: TRBD1; V gene: TRBV5-8; clone size: -; CDR3 protein: CASSWTGNQPQHF; CDR3 DNA: TGTGCCAGCAGCTGGACAGGGAATCAGCCCCAGCATTTT